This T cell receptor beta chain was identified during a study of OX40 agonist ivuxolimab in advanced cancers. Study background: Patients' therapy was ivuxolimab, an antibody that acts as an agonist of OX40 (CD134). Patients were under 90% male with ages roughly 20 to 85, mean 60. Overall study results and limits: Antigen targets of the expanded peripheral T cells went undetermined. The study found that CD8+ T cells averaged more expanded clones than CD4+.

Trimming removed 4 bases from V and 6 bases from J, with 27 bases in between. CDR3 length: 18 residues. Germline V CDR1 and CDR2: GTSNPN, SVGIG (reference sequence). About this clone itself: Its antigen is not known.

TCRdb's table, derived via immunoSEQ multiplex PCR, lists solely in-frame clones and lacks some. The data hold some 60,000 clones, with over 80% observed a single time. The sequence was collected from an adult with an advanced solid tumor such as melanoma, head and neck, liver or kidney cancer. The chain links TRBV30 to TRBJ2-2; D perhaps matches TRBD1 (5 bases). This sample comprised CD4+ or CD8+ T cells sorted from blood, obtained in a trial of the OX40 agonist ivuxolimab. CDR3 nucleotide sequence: TGTGCCTGGAATCAGTTCGAAGGGGCGCATTTTTTTGCCGGGGAGCTGTTTTTT. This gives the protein CAWNQFEGAHFFAGELFF.